Presented here are 14 T cell receptor beta chains from one specimen sequenced in a study of graft-versus-host responses after intestinal transplantation. Sequencing used immunoSEQ multiplex PCR; TCRdb keeps in-frame clones, though not all of them. The sample lists 23,000 or so clones, around 96% occurring once. The specimen was PBMCs, collected 30 days after intestinal transplant. These receptors were taken from a human patient who received an intestinal transplant, so some T cells may come from the graft donor.

Concerning this clone: In the same sample, other DNA sequences code for this CDR3. The chain joins TRBV4-1 to TRBJ2-7; D may be TRBD2 (6 bases). V was trimmed by 1 base and J by 3 bases, leaving 16 bases between them. This CDR3 has 16 amino acids. Germline V gene data show CDR1 as MGHRA and CDR2 as YSYEKL. Here the CDR3 DNA reads TGCGCCAGCAGCCAAGCGGCTGGGGACTCATACTACGAGCAGTACTTC. It specifies CASSQAAGDSYYEQYF.

V and J are TRBV5-1 and TRBJ1-1; no firm D call. The V end lost 5 bases, the J end lost 5 bases, and 22 bases lay between the germline ends. From germline, CDR1 is SGHRS and CDR2 YFSETQ. The CDR3 is 16 residues long. In nucleotides, the CDR3 is TGCGCCAGCAGTCTGGATGCGCTATCTGTGGTAACTGAAGCTTTCTTT. Protein product: CASSLDALSVVTEAFF.

This rearrangement joins TRBV7-2 to TRBJ2-2; D is unclear. Looked up from germline, CDR1 is SGHTA and CDR2 is FQGNSA. Trimming left V 0 bases short and J 0 bases short, with 5 bases between. This CDR3 has 15 amino acids. The CDR3 protein is CASSLAGTNTGELFF. The CDR3 region has the DNA TGTGCCAGCAGCTTAGCGGGCACGAACACCGGGGAGCTGTTTTTT.

The rearrangement joins TRBV5-5 to TRBJ2-5, with D perhaps given as TRBD1 or TRBD2 (5 bases each). The CDR3 is 16 residues long. V shed 4 bases and J shed 11 bases, with 27 bases lying between them. CDR1 SGHKS and CDR2 YYEKEE come from the germline V gene (reference sequence). The CDR3 reads CASSPRPLTSLGEQYF. CDR3 bases: TGTGCCAGCAGCCCCCGGCCCCTGACATCGTTAGGGGAGCAGTACTTC.

This sequence joins TRBV29-1 and TRBJ2-7, with D tentatively TRBD1 or TRBD2 (6 bases each). V was cut by 2 bases and J by 1 base, with 9 bases left in between. There are 13 residues in the CDR3. Germline assignment: CDR1 SQVTM and CDR2 ANQGSEA. CDR3 in amino acids: CSVETGRSYEQYF. CDR3 bases: TGCAGCGTTGAAACAGGGAGGTCCTACGAGCAGTACTTC.

The J gene is TRBJ2-1, the V gene TRBV19; D uncertain. Germline lookup yields CDR1 LNHDA and CDR2 SQIVND (reference sequence). The CDR3 is 16 amino acids. The V end lost 3 bases, the J end lost 2 bases, and 14 bases lay between the germline ends. CDR3 region: CASSIPRAFPYNEQFF. In DNA form, the CDR3 reads TGTGCCAGTAGTATCCCCAGAGCCTTCCCCTACAATGAGCAGTTCTTC.

This rearrangement joins TRBV4-1 to TRBJ1-6, with a possible D match to TRBD1 (6 bases). The V end lost 0 bases, the J end lost 10 bases, and 13 bases lay between the germline ends. The CDR3 is 15 amino acids. Germline V gene lookup returns CDR1 MGHRA and CDR2 YSYEKL. As DNA, the CDR3 is TGCGCCAGCAGCCAAGATGCGGGAGGGGGGTCACCCCTCCACTTT. It codes for CASSQDAGGGSPLHF.

V and J are TRBV7-2 and TRBJ2-1, with D possibly matching TRBD2 (7 bases). CDR3 length equals 17 residues. Germline loops: CDR1 SGHTA, CDR2 FQGNSA. Trimming stripped 1 base from V and 6 bases from J, with 19 bases between. CDR3 region: CASSLGRWGGPSNEQFF. The CDR3, as DNA: TGTGCCAGCAGCTTAGGCCGCTGGGGGGGCCCTTCCAATGAGCAGTTCTTC. Full variable domain (outside the CDR3, taken from reference TRBV7-2 and TRBJ2-1): GAGVSQSPSNKVTEKGKDVELRCDPISGHTALYWYRQSLGQGLEFLIYFQGNSAPDKSGLPSDRFSAERTGGSVSTLTIQRTQQEDSAVYLCASSLGRWGGPSNEQFFGPGTRLTVL.

This clone appeared a single time. This sequence joins TRBV14 and TRBJ1-1; TRBD1 matches at 9 bases. V dropped 6 bases and J dropped 4; count of bases not matched to a gene: 3. The CDR3 covers 13 residues. Germline V gene lookup returns CDR1 SGHDN and CDR2 FVKESK. The CDR3 sequence is CASRQGATTEAFF. In nucleotides, the CDR3 is TGTGCCAGCAGACAGGGGGCGACCACTGAAGCTTTCTTT.

The CDR3 bases are TGTGCCAGCAGCGTCTACCCTCCATCGGGACTAGCGGGGGATCACAAGCAGTACTTC. This codes for CASSVYPPSGLAGDHKQYF. J is TRBJ2-7 and V is TRBV7-9, with 14 bases fitting TRBD2. Unmatched junction bases numbered 20, after V lost 5 bases and J lost 8 bases. Germline V gene sequence: CDR1 SEHNR, CDR2 FQNEAQ (reference sequence). This CDR3 is 19 amino acids long.

CDR3 sequence reads: CASSDRDRYYEQYF. The CDR3 coding sequence is TGTGCCAGCAGTGACCGGGACAGGTACTACGAGCAGTACTTC. The chain joins TRBV28 to TRBJ2-7; 8 nucleotides match TRBD1. After removal of 5 bases from V and 3 bases from J, the junction contained 6 bases not matched to a gene. Germline V CDR1 and CDR2: MDHEN, SYDVKM. This CDR3 has 14 amino acids.

The chain carries TRBV5-1 and TRBJ1-3; 12 bases are shared with TRBD1. The CDR3 spans 18 residues. Per the germline V gene, CDR1 is SGHRS and CDR2 is YFSETQ. Trimming took 4 bases from V and 0 from J; bases not matched to a gene: 8. CDR3 nucleotide sequence: TGCGCCAGCAGCCTGAGTGGGACAGGGGGCCCCTCTGGAAACACCATATATTTT. Its protein is CASSLSGTGGPSGNTIYF.

The V and J genes are TRBV5-1 and TRBJ1-1; no firm D call. The ends were cut back, 4 bases at V and 1 base at J, with 8 bases in the middle. This CDR3 has 13 residues. Germline CDR1 and CDR2: SGHRS and YFSETQ. CDR3 nucleotide sequence: TGCGCCAGCAGCCGCGACCCGAACACTGAAGCTTTCTTT. Protein product: CASSRDPNTEAFF.

The chain has TRBV19 and TRBJ1-5; D is undetermined. The germline V gene has CDR1 LNHDA and CDR2 SQIVND (reference sequence). CDR3 length: 13 amino acids. V lost 7 bases to trimming and J lost 0 bases, with 7 bases between them. The CDR3 sequence: CASTTYSNQPQHF. CDR3 bases: TGTGCCAGTACAACATATAGCAATCAGCCCCAGCATTTT. Drawing the rest from reference TRBV19 and TRBJ1-5, the complete variable domain is DGGITQSPKYLFRKEGQNVTLSCEQNLNHDAMYWYRQDPGQGLRLIYYSQIVNDFQKGDIAEGYSVSREKKESFPLTVTSAQKNPTAFYLCASTTYSNQPQHFGDGTRLSIL.